The 32 T cell receptor beta chains below were found in one sample sequenced in a study of blood T cell repertoires in COVID-19. The protocol was immunoSEQ multiplex PCR, while the TCRdb copy is restricted to in-frame clones and leaves out a portion. In the table there are some 200,000 clones, 83% of which are singletons. The sample taken for sequencing was peripheral blood. These receptors came from a woman aged 35 to 49 with acute or convalescent COVID-19.

The chain has TRBV5-4 and TRBJ2-5, with D possibly matching TRBD1 (6 bases). V lost 4 bases and J 1 base, leaving 11 bases between the germline ends. This CDR3 has 14 residues. Germline lookup yields CDR1 SGHNT and CDR2 YYREEE (reference sequence). As DNA, the CDR3 is TGTGCCAGCAGCGTTCGGACAGTCCAAGAGACCCAGTACTTC. Encoded protein: CASSVRTVQETQYF.

V gene TRBV6-1 combines with J gene TRBJ1-3; D gene ambiguous. CDR3 length: 12 residues. CDR1 is MNHNS and CDR2 is SASEGT in the germline V gene. V was trimmed by 1 base and J by 7 bases, leaving 5 bases between them. CDR3 protein: CASSEGGNTIYF. The CDR3 DNA reads TGTGCCAGCAGTGAAGGAGGGAACACCATATATTTT.

This clone turned up a few times. The chain couples TRBV5-1 to TRBJ2-3, with D possibly being TRBD1 (5 bases). CDR1 and CDR2 from the germline V gene are SGHRS and YFSETQ. The V end was cut by 0 bases, the J end by 1 base, with 9 bases between. The CDR3 loop spans 15 amino acids. CDR3 bases: TGCGCCAGCAGCTTGGCCCCACAGGGCACAGATACGCAGTATTTT. Translation gives CASSLAPQGTDTQYF.

V is TRBV6-5 and J is TRBJ1-3, with unresolved D. The V gene lost 5 bases and the J gene lost 0 bases, with 11 bases spanning the gap. The CDR3 sequence is 15 residues long. The germline V gene encodes CDR1 MNHEY and CDR2 SVGAGI. The CDR3 DNA follows: TGTGCCAGCAGTCCCGGTCGAGGCTCTGGAAACACCATATATTTT. Residues: CASSPGRGSGNTIYF.

The chain recombines TRBV15 with TRBJ1-1; maybe TRBD1 (6 bases). CDR1 is LNHNV, CDR2 YYDKDF, per germline (reference sequence). Trimming took 5 bases from V and 0 from J, leaving 16 bases between them. CDR3 length equals 16 residues. CDR3 nucleotides: TGTGCCACCAGCCCCCGGGGGGCGGAAGTGAACACTGAAGCTTTCTTT. Translated, it gives CATSPRGAEVNTEAFF. The variable domain in full, completed from reference TRBV15 and TRBJ1-1, reads DAMVIQNPRYQVTQFGKPVTLSCSQTLNHNVMYWYQQKSSQAPKLLFHYYDKDFNNEADTPDNFQSRRPNTSFCFLDIRSPGLGDTAMYLCATSPRGAEVNTEAFFGQGTRLTVV.

The chain combines TRBV18 with TRBJ2-1, with TRBD2 identical over 13 bases. The V gene's germline CDR1 is KGHSH and CDR2 LQKENI. The length of the CDR3 is 17 residues. V lost 6 bases, J lost 10 bases, and 15 bases stayed unmatched. DNA for the CDR3: TGTGCCAGCTCTCCCTTTCAACTAGCGGGAGGGCCAGTAGAGCAGTTCTTC. Protein: CASSPFQLAGGPVEQFF.

This clone was observed once. CDR3 loop: CASSVATGQPRTQYF. The CDR3 nucleotides are TGTGCCAGCAGCGTAGCTACAGGGCAGCCCCGGACCCAGTACTTC. This chain connects TRBV9 to TRBJ2-5, with D possibly TRBD1 on 6 matching bases. The CDR3 spans 15 residues. The V end lost 0 bases, the J end lost 7 bases, and 16 bases lay between the germline ends. The germline CDR1 and CDR2 sequences are SGDLS and YYNGEE.

The chain employs TRBV5-5 and TRBJ2-6, with TRBD2 identical over 11 bases. This CDR3 contains 18 residues. Germline CDR1 SGHKS, CDR2 YYEKEE (reference sequence). With 0 bases clipped from V and 1 base from J, the junction kept 3 bases outside the gene matches. Here the CDR3 reads CASSLAASGRSGANVLTF. The DNA of the CDR3 is TGTGCCAGCAGCTTGGCGGCTAGCGGGAGGTCTGGGGCCAACGTCCTGACTTTC.

The rearrangement uses TRBV19 and TRBJ2-1; 8 nucleotides match TRBD2. V shed 5 bases and J 8 bases; nucleotides not matched to a gene: 8. The germline CDR1 and CDR2 sequences are LNHDA and SQIVND (reference sequence). The CDR3 contains 14 residues. In nucleotides, the CDR3 is TGTGCCAGTAGTTCTCGGGGGGGGCCCGATGAGCAGTTCTTC. Translating it yields CASSSRGGPDEQFF.

V and J are TRBV28 and TRBJ1-1; possibly TRBD1 for D (5 bases). The germline V gene has CDR1 MDHEN and CDR2 SYDVKM. This CDR3 has 12 amino acids. V dropped 3 bases and J dropped 5 bases, with 7 bases sitting between them. The DNA of the CDR3 is TGTGCCAGCAGTTTGGGGCCGACTGAAGCTTTCTTT. It specifies CASSLGPTEAFF.

The chain uses TRBV6-1 and TRBJ2-7, with a possible D match to TRBD2 (5 bases). V was cut by 1 base and J by 3 bases, with 13 bases left in between. Germline lookup yields CDR1 MNHNS and CDR2 SASEGT. The CDR3 is 15 residues long. The CDR3: CASSEGRVGLYEQYF. CDR3 nucleotides: TGTGCCAGCAGTGAAGGCCGGGTCGGACTCTACGAGCAGTACTTC.

The chain has TRBV7-3 and TRBJ1-6; a possible D gene is TRBD1 (6 bases). The CDR3 runs 16 residues. V lost 2 bases and J lost 4, with 12 bases in between. CDR1 SGHTA and CDR2 FQGTGA come from the germline V gene. Here the CDR3 reads CASSLGTPTYNSPLHF. The CDR3 DNA follows: TGTGCCAGCAGCTTAGGGACACCTACTTATAATTCACCCCTCCACTTT.

The rearrangement links TRBV19 to TRBJ2-4; D is perhaps TRBD2 (5 bases). The V and J ends lost 3 bases and 1 base respectively, with 10 bases between them. The CDR3 totals 15 residues. Germline values: CDR1 LNHDA, CDR2 SQIVND (reference sequence). This CDR3 reads CASSIEGEAKNIQYF. CDR3 in DNA: TGTGCCAGTAGTATTGAGGGAGAGGCCAAAAACATTCAGTACTTC.

V gene TRBV21-1 combines with J gene TRBJ1-3; the tabulated D call, TRBD1, remains unverified against the DNA. TRBV21-1 is a pseudogene segment. The CDR3 loop spans 14 amino acids. CDR3 protein: CASSKGSSGNTIYF. In DNA, the CDR3 is TGTGCCAGCAGCAAAGGCAGCTCTGGAAACACCATATATTTT.

The V gene is TRBV19, the J gene TRBJ1-4; D unclear. CDR1 is LNHDA and CDR2 is SQIVND in the germline V gene (reference sequence). The V and J ends lost 3 bases and 5 bases respectively, with 13 bases between them. This CDR3 region has 15 residues. The CDR3 DNA sequence: TGTGCCAGTAGTATGGGAGTCTGGCACAATGAAAAACTGTTTTTT. Its translation is CASSMGVWHNEKLFF. Based on the CDR3 plus reference TRBV19 and TRBJ1-4, the full variable domain is DGGITQSPKYLFRKEGQNVTLSCEQNLNHDAMYWYRQDPGQGLRLIYYSQIVNDFQKGDIAEGYSVSREKKESFPLTVTSAQKNPTAFYLCASSMGVWHNEKLFFGSGTQLSVL.

The chain recombines TRBV28 with TRBJ1-5; 7 nucleotides line up with TRBD1. CDR1 is MDHEN, CDR2 SYDVKM, per germline. The CDR3 extends over 15 amino acids. Trimming took 5 bases from V and 3 from J; bases not matched to a gene: 7. Here the CDR3 DNA reads TGTGCCAGCAGTCGCAGACAGGGTCTCAATCAGCCCCAGCATTTT. Its protein product is CASSRRQGLNQPQHF.

This clone was counted between two and nine times. The chain links TRBV7-2 to TRBJ2-7, with 7 bases aligning to TRBD2. This CDR3 comprises 14 residues. Germline trimming cut 0 bases from V and 4 bases from J; bases unmatched to any gene: 3. Looked up from germline, CDR1 is SGHTA and CDR2 is FQGNSA. As DNA, the CDR3 is TGTGCCAGCAGCTTAGCGGGGGGGTTGTACGAGCAGTACTTC. Its translation: CASSLAGGLYEQYF.

CDR3 DNA sequence: TGCGCCAGCAGCTTGGGGACAGGCAATCAGCCCCAGCATTTT. Protein: CASSLGTGNQPQHF. This sequence joins TRBV5-1 and TRBJ1-5, with a tentative D call TRBD1 (6 bases). V dropped 0 bases and J dropped 2 bases, with 6 bases sitting between them. The CDR3 runs 14 residues. Looked up from germline, CDR1 is SGHRS and CDR2 is YFSETQ.

The genes are TRBV4-1 and TRBJ2-2; TRBD1 is a possible D gene (5 bases). The length of the CDR3 is 15 residues. Germline values: CDR1 MGHRA, CDR2 YSYEKL. V lost 3 bases to trimming and J lost 1 base, with 9 bases between them. The CDR3 coding sequence is TGCGCCAGCAGCCACCCCGACAGGAACACCGGGGAGCTGTTTTTT. It is translated as CASSHPDRNTGELFF.

The V call is TRBV10-1, the J call TRBJ1-5, with 9 bases matching TRBD1. Germline assignment: CDR1 WNHNN and CDR2 SYGVQD (reference sequence). The CDR3 runs 16 residues. The junction had 11 bases not matched to a gene; V was cut back by 4 bases and J by 7 bases. DNA for the CDR3: TGCGCCAGCAGTGGCTCCCGACAGGGGGGAAAACAGCCCCAGCATTTT. Its translation is CASSGSRQGGKQPQHF.

The chain has TRBV5-1 and TRBJ1-1; perhaps TRBD1 as D (6 bases). Germline V gene data show CDR1 as SGHRS and CDR2 as YFSETQ. The CDR3 length is 14 residues. V lost 1 base, J lost 1 base, and 8 bases lay in between. The CDR3 here is CASSLLQGNTEAFF. CDR3 bases: TGCGCCAGCAGCTTGCTACAGGGGAACACTGAAGCTTTCTTT.

V is TRBV28 and J is TRBJ1-1, with 11 bases that match TRBD1. The CDR3 totals 15 residues. Per germline, CDR1 MDHEN and CDR2 SYDVKM. V shed 3 bases and J 11 bases; nucleotides not matched to a gene: 11. CDR3 coding DNA: TGTGCCAGCAGTTTCTTGGGAGGGACAGGGGGAGAGGCTTTCTTT. It yields the protein CASSFLGGTGGEAFF.

The chain is built from TRBV27 and TRBJ1-2, with TRBD1 as a possible D gene (6 bases). CDR1 and CDR2 from the germline V gene are MNHEY and SMNVEV (reference sequence). This CDR3 has 15 amino acids. V was shortened by 9 bases and J by 3 bases, with 20 bases between the two germline ends. CDR3 bases: TGTGCCAGTCGGAAGGGGGGGCCATCGGACTATGGCTACACCTTC. This gives the protein CASRKGGPSDYGYTF.

The chain couples TRBV15 to TRBJ1-2; 7 bases fit TRBD1. The CDR3 is 14 residues long. The germline gives CDR1 LNHNV, CDR2 YYDKDF (reference sequence). With 1 base clipped from V and 8 bases from J, the junction kept 7 bases outside the gene matches. The CDR3 DNA sequence: TGTGCCACCAGCAGAGGAGACAGGGACGTCGGCTACACCTTC. It encodes CATSRGDRDVGYTF.

The chain couples TRBV7-9 to TRBJ2-7; tentative D call: TRBD1 (5 bases). CDR1 is SEHNR and CDR2 is FQNEAQ in the germline V gene (reference sequence). This CDR3 has 15 amino acids. Between the trimmed V and J ends, which lost 5 bases and 4 bases, there was a span of 18 bases. The CDR3 loop is CASSRPGEGVYEQYF. The CDR3 DNA follows: TGTGCCAGCAGCCGCCCCGGAGAAGGGGTATACGAGCAGTACTTC.

The V call is TRBV19, the J call TRBJ2-3; unclear D gene. V lost 8 bases and J 0 bases, leaving 12 bases between the germline ends. The CDR3 length is 14 residues. From germline, CDR1 is LNHDA and CDR2 SQIVND (reference sequence). CDR3 sequence (DNA): TGTGCCAGTTGTACCTCGAGCAGCACAGATACGCAGTATTTT. This gives the protein CASCTSSSTDTQYF. Using reference TRBV19 and TRBJ2-3 for the parts outside the CDR3, the full variable domain is DGGITQSPKYLFRKEGQNVTLSCEQNLNHDAMYWYRQDPGQGLRLIYYSQIVNDFQKGDIAEGYSVSREKKESFPLTVTSAQKNPTAFYLCASCTSSSTDTQYFGPGTRLTVL.

This chain connects TRBV4-1 to TRBJ2-5; TRBD2 is a possible D gene (6 bases). CDR1 is MGHRA, CDR2 YSYEKL, per germline. This CDR3 has 17 amino acids. Trimming took off 4 bases at V and 0 bases at J, with 18 bases between the two ends. The CDR3 region is CASSPRQTSSNQETQYF. In nucleotides, the CDR3 is TGCGCCAGCAGCCCCCGGCAAACTAGCAGTAACCAAGAGACCCAGTACTTC.

This clone has a single count. The CDR3 protein is CASSGAQTINIQYF. CDR3 DNA: TGTGCCAGCAGTGGTGCACAGACCATAAACATTCAGTACTTC. The rearrangement links TRBV2 to TRBJ2-4; D is ambiguous. The CDR3 consists of 14 residues. Trimming pared 4 bases from V and 6 bases from J, leaving 13 bases between. The germline CDR1 and CDR2 sequences are SNHLY and FYNNEI.

A few counts support this clone. The V gene is TRBV2, the J gene TRBJ1-4; a possible D gene is TRBD1 (6 bases). Per germline, CDR1 SNHLY and CDR2 FYNNEI. The CDR3 is 15 amino acids. Deletions cut 6 bases from V and 6 bases from J, with 17 bases between. The CDR3 reads CASRVRDTSYEKLFF. The DNA of the CDR3 is TGTGCCAGCAGAGTAAGGGACACCTCATATGAAAAACTGTTTTTT.

The chain joins TRBV9 to TRBJ2-5; 8 positions match TRBD1. V shed 0 bases and J 4 bases; nucleotides not matched to a gene: 5. This CDR3 is built from 15 residues. CDR1 and CDR2 from the germline V gene are SGDLS and YYNGEE. DNA of the CDR3: TGTGCCAGCAGCGTAGGGGCCGGGACAGGAGAGACCCAGTACTTC. Translation: CASSVGAGTGETQYF.

The genes are TRBV5-1 and TRBJ1-6, with TRBD1 matching over 9 bases. Germline V gene sequence: CDR1 SGHRS, CDR2 YFSETQ. With V trimmed by 4 bases and J by 10 bases, 9 bases remained unmatched. The CDR3 is made up of 15 amino acids. DNA for the CDR3: TGCGCCAGCAGCCTACAGGGACAGGGAGGCTCACCCCTCCACTTT. The encoded protein is CASSLQGQGGSPLHF.

This chain uses TRBV19 with TRBJ1-5; D unresolved. The V and J ends lost 5 bases and 7 bases respectively, with 12 bases between them. This CDR3 comprises 13 residues. CDR1 is LNHDA and CDR2 is SQIVND in the germline V gene (reference sequence). CDR3 residues: CASSQLERQPQHF. CDR3 nucleotide sequence: TGTGCCAGTAGTCAACTCGAGCGCCAGCCCCAGCATTTT.